This TCR beta chain was observed in a study of T cells after yellow fever vaccination. Overall study findings and caveats: Clonotypes found in both CD4 and CD8 compartments made up a small share. Primary-vaccination clones mostly resurfaced post-booster (approximately 96% CD4, approximately 89% CD8).

V lost 0 bases, J lost 8 bases, and 11 bases lay in between. The germline V gene has CDR1 LNHNV and CDR2 YYDKDF (reference sequence). The CDR3 is made up of 15 amino acids. The 5'RACE template-switching step produced TCR cDNA and added a universal primer site and UMIs. TCRdb used MiXCR to reprocess the 5' RACE reads, holding one entry per CDR3 protein. In the table there are more than 350,000 distinct CDR3 sequences, under 14% of which are singletons. To note about this clonotype: Its cognate antigen is unknown.

The chain combines TRBV15 with TRBJ1-6; weak D call: TRBD1 (6 bases). The source of this sequence is a man between 18 and 29 years old who received the YFV17D yellow fever vaccine. This specimen was PBMCs, taken on the day of the first yellow fever vaccination. CDR3 DNA: TGTGCCACCAGCAGAGATAAACAGGGTGATTCACCCCTCCACTTT. Protein: CATSRDKQGDSPLHF. The full variable domain, completed using reference TRBV15 and TRBJ1-6, is DAMVIQNPRYQVTQFGKPVTLSCSQTLNHNVMYWYQQKSSQAPKLLFHYYDKDFNNEADTPDNFQSRRPNTSFCFLDIRSPGLGDTAMYLCATSRDKQGDSPLHFGNGTRLTVT.